Each of the 7 T cell receptor beta chains below was sequenced from the same sample in a study of blood T cell repertoires in COVID-19 (TCRdb year 2020). Receptors were amplified or captured by the immunoSEQ multiplex PCR assay. This immuneACCESS table, as held by TCRdb, lists in-frame sequences with V and J called but not all clones. Of the missing ones, under half trace to an unresolved V gene in checked studies; the others have no known cause. This sample holds approximately 260,000 clones; roughly 84% were observed only once. Around 7.8% of the sample is taken by the ten largest. The sample comprised peripheral blood. The source of these receptors is a human donor in a cohort sampled during active COVID-19.

The rearrangement links TRBV11-3 to TRBJ2-5, with 10 bases fitting TRBD2. The germline V gene has CDR1 SGHNT and CDR2 YENEEA. The CDR3 totals 14 residues. The J segment lost 10 bases and the V segment lost 5 bases, leaving 10 bases of the junction unmatched. The CDR3 reads CASSPWRASGGQYF. DNA for the CDR3: TGTGCCAGCAGCCCGTGGCGGGCTAGCGGGGGCCAGTACTTC.

CDR3 in DNA: TGTGCCAGCAGCCAAGAGACCAGCGGGGTAAGCTCCTACAATGAGCAGTTCTTC. Its protein is CASSQETSGVSSYNEQFF. This sequence joins TRBV3-1 (or the pseudogene TRBV3-2) and TRBJ2-1; 7 bases match TRBD2. With V trimmed by 0 bases and J by 0 bases, 8 bases remained unmatched. This CDR3 comprises 18 residues. Looked up from germline, CDR1 is LGHDT and CDR2 is YNNKEL (reference sequence).

The chain has TRBV6-2 or TRBV6-3 and TRBJ2-3, with 11 bases that match TRBD2. Losses at the gene ends were 2 bases for V and 2 bases for J; bases not matched to a gene: 6. The germline CDR1 and CDR2 sequences are MNHEY and SVGEGT. This CDR3 is built from 17 residues. The CDR3 is CASSYATSGGDTDTQYF. The CDR3, as DNA: TGTGCCAGCAGTTACGCCACTAGCGGGGGTGACACAGATACGCAGTATTTT.

The chain carries TRBV18 and TRBJ1-2; D possibly corresponds to TRBD1 (6 bases). V was trimmed by 4 bases and J by 0 bases, leaving 9 bases between them. The germline V gene has CDR1 KGHSH and CDR2 LQKENI. This CDR3 spans 14 amino acids. CDR3 loop: CASSRRDTNYGYTF. The CDR3 coding sequence is TGTGCCAGCTCACGCCGGGACACTAACTATGGCTACACCTTC.

This rearrangement joins TRBV28 to TRBJ2-2; TRBD1 is a possible D gene (6 bases). CDR1 is MDHEN, CDR2 SYDVKM, per germline. The germline V and J ends were trimmed by 2 bases and 5 bases, with 12 bases remaining between them. This CDR3 comprises 15 residues. CDR3 nucleotides: TGTGCCAGCAGTTTAGACAGGCCCGGGACCGGGGAGCTGTTTTTT. Translated, it gives CASSLDRPGTGELFF. Full variable domain (outside the CDR3, taken from reference TRBV28 and TRBJ2-2): DVKVTQSSRYLVKRTGEKVFLECVQDMDHENMFWYRQDPGLGLRLIYFSYDVKMKEKGDIPEGYSVSREKKERFSLILESASTNQTSMYLCASSLDRPGTGELFFGEGSRLTVL.

V and J are TRBV28 and TRBJ2-1; perhaps TRBD1 as D (6 bases). V lost 8 bases to trimming and J lost 5 bases, with 13 bases between them. Germline-derived CDR1 and CDR2 are MDHEN and SYDVKM. The CDR3 is 13 residues long. CDR3 in amino acids: CASLQGYHNEQFF. CDR3 DNA sequence: TGTGCCAGCTTACAGGGCTATCACAATGAGCAGTTCTTC. Based on the CDR3 plus reference TRBV28 and TRBJ2-1, the full variable domain is DVKVTQSSRYLVKRTGEKVFLECVQDMDHENMFWYRQDPGLGLRLIYFSYDVKMKEKGDIPEGYSVSREKKERFSLILESASTNQTSMYLCASLQGYHNEQFFGPGTRLTVL.

The chain uses TRBV11-2 and TRBJ2-6; D ambiguous. Deletions cut 5 bases from V and 0 bases from J, with 5 bases between. Germline V gives CDR1 SGHAT, CDR2 FQNNGV. There are 14 residues in the CDR3. CDR3 sequence (DNA): TGTGCCAGCAGCGACTCCTCTGGGGCCAACGTCCTGACTTTC. This sequence encodes CASSDSSGANVLTF.